This T cell receptor beta chain was identified during a study of sequential checkpoint blockade in melanoma. Study context: TCRbeta immunosequencing was performed on DNA from fewer than 95 pretreatment melanoma tumor samples.

Trimming took 7 bases from V and 0 from J; bases not matched to a gene: 2. Per germline, CDR1 MNHGY and CDR2 SAAAGT. This CDR3 is 13 amino acids long. Regarding treatment: randomized to nivolumab then ipilimumab (arm A) or the reverse (arm B). DNA-damaging chemotherapy had not been given to any patient beforehand. Clones were sequenced by immunoSEQ multiplex PCR, and TCRdb holds only the in-frame ones, with some missing. Here the sample spans about 3,100 clones, roughly 24% being singletons. This clone is judged medium-sized. The chain is built from TRBV6-8 and TRBJ2-7; 8 nucleotides match TRBD2. This receptor was obtained from a human donor with melanoma. The sequencing used tumor tissue (inferred from file names), collected from a patient given nivolumab and ipilimumab in sequence. The CDR3 DNA reads as TGTGCCAGCATTAGCGGGACCTCCTACGAGCAGTACTTC. Its translation: CASISGTSYEQYF.